The clone carrying this T cell receptor beta chain was found many times. What it recognizes is unknown. Researchers built TCR beta libraries using quantitative 5'-RACE with molecular barcodes. TCRdb redid the calling of the 5' RACE reads with MiXCR, one entry per CDR3 protein. The sample shows 210,000 or so distinct CDR3 sequences, roughly 25% of them seen only once. The data were taken from a study of CD8 T cells in ankylosing spondylitis. Findings and caveats of the study: Made up of eight or nine highly homologous variants, a TCR beta motif appeared characteristic of ankylosing spondylitis blood. Reports say disease-linked clones showed up significantly more in matched ankylosing spondylitis synovial fluid. Certain motif variants had earlier appeared in reactive arthritis synovial fluid and blood.

From germline, CDR1 is SEHNR and CDR2 FQNEAQ (reference sequence). V was pared by 6 bases and J by 8 bases, with 12 bases of the junction left unmatched. This CDR3 is built from 15 residues. The sample comprised blood, either unsorted or a sorted T cell fraction (not recorded which). The sequence was collected from a male donor with ankylosing spondylitis or in good health (not recorded which). V is TRBV7-9 and J is TRBJ2-3; 9 positions match TRBD2. The CDR3 loop is CASSARSSGESTQYF. The CDR3 region has the DNA TGTGCCAGCAGTGCGAGATCTAGCGGGGAGTCTACGCAGTATTTT. Full variable domain (rest looked up from reference TRBV7-9 and TRBJ2-3): DTGVSQNPRHKITKRGQNVTFRCDPISEHNRLYWYRQTLGQGPEFLTYFQNEAQLEKSRLLSDRFSAERPKGSFSTLEIQRTEQGDSAMYLCASSARSSGESTQYFGPGTRLTVL.